The next 26 T cell receptor beta chains were all read from a single sample in a study of T cell repertoires in cytomegalovirus infection. From the reads, TCRdb called clonotypes with MiXCR, one entry per CDR3 protein. The sample records 300,000 to 400,000 distinct CDR3 sequences, 9.5% being singletons. Sequenced: PBMCs. The receptors originated from a human donor in good health (CMV status not recorded). Some clones in this sample may be carry-over from other donors' samples.

The V call is TRBV12-3 or TRBV12-4, the J call TRBJ1-2; D is perhaps TRBD1 (6 bases). This CDR3 has 13 amino acids. Deletions cut 6 bases from V and 7 bases from J, with 15 bases between. CDR3 loop: CASSYRTAIGYTF. The CDR3 DNA reads TGTGCCAGCAGCTACCGGACAGCGATTGGCTACACCTTC.

This clonotype has only a few counts. This chain connects TRBV20-1 to TRBJ2-5, with D possibly TRBD1 on 5 matching bases. Germline V CDR1 and CDR2: DFQATT, SNEGSKA (reference sequence). The CDR3 runs to 11 residues. The ends were cut back, 8 bases at V and 2 bases at J, with 9 bases in the middle. Written as DNA, the CDR3 is TGCAGTTACAGGAAACAAGAGACCCAGTACTTC. Amino acids: CSYRKQETQYF.

This clonotype occurred many times. The rearrangement joins TRBV7-8 to TRBJ2-7; D remains ambiguous. CDR1 and CDR2 from the germline V gene are SGHVS and FQNEAQ. V dropped 2 bases and J dropped 3 bases, with 20 bases sitting between them. The CDR3 is 17 residues long. The CDR3 DNA is TGTGCCAGCAGCTTAAGTCCCGTCGGATTGGTAAGCTACGAGCAGTACTTC. This codes for CASSLSPVGLVSYEQYF.

This clonotype was picked up many times. The genes are TRBV7-9 and TRBJ2-6; 9 bases align to TRBD1. Germline CDR1 and CDR2: SEHNR and FQNEAQ (reference sequence). With V trimmed by 6 bases and J by 3 bases, 12 bases remained unmatched. The CDR3 sequence is 18 residues long. CDR3 sequence reads: CASRLKTGGADGANVLTF. Written as DNA, the CDR3 is TGTGCCAGCAGACTTAAAACAGGGGGCGCGGATGGGGCCAACGTCCTGACTTTC.

This chain joins TRBV28 and TRBJ1-2, with 7 nucleotides matching TRBD1. This CDR3 is built from 15 residues. V gave up 4 bases and J gave up 5 bases; unmatched junction bases: 10. The germline CDR1 and CDR2 sequences are MDHEN and SYDVKM. The CDR3 nucleotides are TGTGCCAGCAGTTCCGCGGCAGGGGGGAGTTATGGCTACACCTTC. Its protein is CASSSAAGGSYGYTF.

This chain connects TRBV6-1 to TRBJ2-6; D is perhaps TRBD1 (5 bases). The CDR3 covers 15 residues. V was pared by 1 base and J by 4 bases, with 8 bases between. CDR1 MNHNS and CDR2 SASEGT come from the germline V gene. CDR3 in amino acids: CASSEEGWGANVLTF. In nucleotides, the CDR3 is TGTGCCAGCAGTGAAGAGGGGTGGGGGGCCAACGTCCTGACTTTC.

This clonotype has just a few counts. The chain joins TRBV30 to TRBJ2-7; unclear D gene. The CDR3 totals 14 residues. Trimming left V 0 bases short and J 1 base short, with 10 bases between. Germline V gene lookup returns CDR1 GTSNPN and CDR2 SVGIG (reference sequence). CDR3 bases: TGTGCCTGGAGTGTCCCCAGGCCATCCTACGAGCAGTACTTC. Protein: CAWSVPRPSYEQYF.

There are a few counts of this clonotype. The V gene is TRBV7-2, the J gene TRBJ1-5, with no clear D. V shed 3 bases and J shed 2 bases, with 11 bases lying between them. The germline gives CDR1 SGHTA, CDR2 FQGNSA. This CDR3 contains 15 residues. The CDR3, as DNA: TGTGCCAGCAGCTTCGGCCCAAGGGGCAATCAGCCCCAGCATTTT. Amino acid sequence: CASSFGPRGNQPQHF.

This clonotype was observed a few times. At one boundary the junction diverges from the germline segment, which might be a read error. The chain recombines TRBV20-1 with TRBJ2-1; 8 nucleotides line up with TRBD2. Germline values: CDR1 DFQATT, CDR2 SNEGSKA (reference sequence). The CDR3 contains 18 residues. The CDR3 region has the DNA TGCAGTGCTAGAGATTGGGTAGGACGGGGGGGCTCCCACAATGAGCAGTTCTTC. Translation gives CSARDWVGRGGSHNEQFF.

Many counts were recorded for this clonotype. The chain couples TRBV12-3 or TRBV12-4 to TRBJ1-1; D might be TRBD1 (5 bases). Trimming stripped 4 bases from V and 2 bases from J, with 20 bases between. CDR3 size: 17 residues. The CDR3 nucleotides read TGTGCCAGCAGTTCAAGAAGCCCCGGGACGGGTAACACTGAAGCTTTCTTT. It yields the protein CASSSRSPGTGNTEAFF.

This clonotype was observed once. A read error may be the cause here, since a much bigger clone is one base away. The chain joins TRBV19 to TRBJ1-2; a weak D match, TRBD1 (6 bases). Germline-derived CDR1 and CDR2 are LNHDA and SQIVND (reference sequence). The CDR3 runs to 14 residues. Here the CDR3 DNA reads TGTGCCAGTAGTATCGGGACATTGGACTATGGCCACACCTTC. The encoded protein is CASSIGTLDYGHTF.

This sequence joins TRBV7-6 and TRBJ2-7, with D possibly matching TRBD2 (6 bases). Germline V CDR1 and CDR2: SGHVS, FNYEAQ. Trimming stripped 5 bases from V and 1 base from J, with 12 bases between. The CDR3 length is 14 residues. The DNA of the CDR3 is TGTGCCAGCAGCCCGGCGGGACGGTCCTACGAGCAGTACTTC. Residues: CASSPAGRSYEQYF. Full variable domain (rest looked up from reference TRBV7-6 and TRBJ2-7): GAGVSQSPRYKVTKRGQDVALRCDPISGHVSLYWYRQALGQGPEFLTYFNYEAQQDKSGLPNDRFSAERPEGSISTLTIQRTEQRDSAMYRCASSPAGRSYEQYFGPGTRLTVT.

There are many counts of this clonotype. The genes are TRBV11-2 and TRBJ2-1; 9 nucleotides match TRBD2. Germline values: CDR1 SGHAT, CDR2 FQNNGV. Trimming removed 5 bases from V and 3 bases from J; junction bases left unmatched: 17. CDR3 size: 19 residues. The CDR3 bases are TGTGCCAGCAGCCCACTCAGGCGGGAGGGCCGGGACGGCTACAATGAGCAGTTCTTC. Translation: CASSPLRREGRDGYNEQFF.

The CDR3 sequence: CASSNTGVASYEQYF. CDR3 nucleotides: TGTGCCAGCAGTAACACAGGGGTGGCCTCCTACGAGCAGTACTTC. The chain joins TRBV6-2 or TRBV6-3 to TRBJ2-7, with 7 bases that match TRBD1. Germline V gene lookup returns CDR1 MNHEY and CDR2 SVGEGT. The CDR3 covers 15 residues. The trim removed 5 bases at V and 0 bases at J, leaving 7 bases unmatched.

About this clonotype itself: At one end the junction does not follow the germline gene, possibly because of a read error. V usage is TRBV7-3 and J usage is TRBJ2-3; 12 bases align to TRBD2. The CDR3 runs 14 residues. CDR1 is SGHTA and CDR2 is FQGTGA in the germline V gene. The CDR3 loop reads CASSPRTSGDTQNF. DNA for the CDR3: TGTGCCAGCAGCCCCAGGACTAGCGGGGATACGCAGAATTTT.

Only a few counts were recorded for this clonotype. The genes are TRBV7-2 and TRBJ2-7, with D perhaps TRBD2 (5 bases). V lost 5 bases and J lost 4, with 18 bases in between. CDR3 length: 15 residues. Germline V lookup: CDR1 SGHTA, CDR2 FQGNSA. The CDR3: CASSGRPGKTYEQYF. The CDR3, as DNA: TGTGCCAGCAGCGGTCGACCGGGGAAAACGTACGAGCAGTACTTC.

This clonotype was seen only a few times. The chain uses TRBV7-9 and TRBJ2-7; D not certain. Deletions cut 3 bases from V and 9 bases from J, with 12 bases between. The germline CDR1 and CDR2 sequences are SEHNR and FQNEAQ (reference sequence). CDR3 length equals 12 residues. The CDR3 sequence: CASSLNRGGQYF. As DNA, the CDR3 is TGTGCCAGCAGCTTGAACAGAGGCGGGCAGTACTTC.

This clonotype was seen more than once but under ten times. The chain has TRBV11-1 and TRBJ1-6; maybe TRBD1 (6 bases). Germline CDR1 is SGHAT and CDR2 is FQDESV (reference sequence). The length of the CDR3 is 15 residues. Between the trimmed V and J ends, which lost 2 bases and 7 bases, there was a span of 12 bases. The CDR3 region is CASSLLDQGNSPLHF. The CDR3 DNA reads TGTGCCAGCAGCTTATTGGATCAGGGGAATTCACCCCTCCACTTT. The complete variable domain, with remaining parts taken from reference TRBV11-1 and TRBJ1-6, reads EAEVAQSPRYKITEKSQAVAFWCDPISGHATLYWYRQILGQGPELLVQFQDESVVDDSQLPKDRFSAERLKGVDSTLKIQPAELGDSAMYLCASSLLDQGNSPLHFGNGTRLTVT.

This clonotype appeared many times. The V gene is TRBV28, the J gene TRBJ2-1; 13 nucleotides agree with TRBD2. Germline assignment: CDR1 MDHEN and CDR2 SYDVKM. This CDR3 comprises 15 residues. The V gene end was trimmed by 6 bases and the J gene end by 6 bases; junction bases not matched to a gene: 5. The CDR3, as DNA: TGTGCCAGCAGCCTACTAGCGGGGGGGCTCAATGAGCAGTTCTTC. As protein: CASSLLAGGLNEQFF. Drawing the rest from reference TRBV28 and TRBJ2-1, the complete variable domain is DVKVTQSSRYLVKRTGEKVFLECVQDMDHENMFWYRQDPGLGLRLIYFSYDVKMKEKGDIPEGYSVSREKKERFSLILESASTNQTSMYLCASSLLAGGLNEQFFGPGTRLTVL.

The V and J genes are TRBV10-3 and TRBJ2-7; 8 bases line up with TRBD2. The CDR3 consists of 15 residues. V lost 0 bases to trimming and J lost 3 bases; unmatched junction nucleotides: 4. Germline-derived CDR1 and CDR2 are ENHRY and SYGVKD. The CDR3 loop is CAISESTGGSYEQYF. The CDR3 DNA follows: TGTGCCATCAGTGAGTCGACGGGGGGGAGCTACGAGCAGTACTTC.

This clonotype has at least ten counts. The V and J genes are TRBV7-2 and TRBJ2-3, with a possible D match to TRBD1 (6 bases). The CDR3 extends over 13 amino acids. The germline V gene encodes CDR1 SGHTA and CDR2 FQGNSA. Trimming removed 5 bases from V and 6 bases from J, with 12 bases in between. CDR3 region: CASSKGQPDTQYF. The DNA for the CDR3 is TGTGCCAGCAGCAAGGGACAACCCGATACGCAGTATTTT.

The chain uses TRBV7-3 and TRBJ2-1, with 12 nucleotides matching TRBD2. This CDR3 has 18 amino acids. V lost 5 bases, J lost 0 bases, and 8 bases stayed unmatched. The V gene's germline CDR1 is SGHTA and CDR2 FQGTGA. This CDR3 is CASSPRGLAGSSYNEQFF. DNA of the CDR3: TGTGCCAGCAGCCCGAGGGGACTAGCGGGTTCCTCCTACAATGAGCAGTTCTTC.

This clonotype was found many times. The chain employs TRBV20-1 and TRBJ2-7; 9 bases are a match to TRBD2. Unmatched junction bases numbered 10, after V lost 5 bases and J lost 2 bases. Germline CDR1 reads DFQATT; CDR2 reads SNEGSKA (reference sequence). CDR3 length equals 15 residues. The CDR3 loop reads CSAPHPAGGTYEQYF. CDR3 coding DNA: TGCAGTGCTCCTCATCCGGCGGGAGGGACCTACGAGCAGTACTTC.

In its sample, this clonotype was seen a few times. CDR3 protein: CASSEYGVNTEAFF. CDR3 DNA: TGTGCCAGCAGTGAATACGGAGTGAACACTGAAGCTTTCTTT. The chain is built from TRBV6-1 and TRBJ1-1; D is undetermined. V lost 2 bases and J lost 0, with 7 bases in between. This CDR3 has 14 amino acids. Germline V gene sequence: CDR1 MNHNS, CDR2 SASEGT.

This clonotype was seen just once. V and J are TRBV2 and TRBJ1-6; the D gene is possibly TRBD1 (6 bases). The CDR3 contains 15 residues. V was clipped by 7 bases and J by 3 bases, with 13 bases between them. Germline CDR1 reads SNHLY; CDR2 reads FYNNEI. The CDR3 sequence: CASKGQGSYNSPLHF. Here the CDR3 DNA reads TGTGCCAGCAAGGGTCAGGGGAGCTATAATTCACCCCTCCACTTT.

The chain uses TRBV7-9 and TRBJ2-5, with D unresolved. Deletions cut 3 bases from V and 5 bases from J, with 7 bases between. CDR1 is SEHNR and CDR2 is FQNEAQ in the germline V gene (reference sequence). This CDR3 is built from 12 residues. CDR3 coding DNA: TGTGCCAGCAGCTTGGAGAGTGAGACCCAGTACTTC. It specifies CASSLESETQYF.